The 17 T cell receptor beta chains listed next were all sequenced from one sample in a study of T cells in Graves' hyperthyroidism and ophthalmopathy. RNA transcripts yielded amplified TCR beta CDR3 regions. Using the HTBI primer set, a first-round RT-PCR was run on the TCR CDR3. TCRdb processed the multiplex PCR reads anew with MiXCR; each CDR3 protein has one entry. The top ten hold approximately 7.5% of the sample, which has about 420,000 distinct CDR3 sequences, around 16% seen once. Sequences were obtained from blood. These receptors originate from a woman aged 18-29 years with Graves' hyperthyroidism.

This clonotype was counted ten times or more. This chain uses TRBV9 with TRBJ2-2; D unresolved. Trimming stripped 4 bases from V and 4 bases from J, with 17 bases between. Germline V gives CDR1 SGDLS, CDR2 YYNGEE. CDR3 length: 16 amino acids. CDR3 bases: TGTGCCAGCAGCATTGCCGGGTCCAATCCCACCGGGGAGCTGTTTTTT. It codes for CASSIAGSNPTGELFF.

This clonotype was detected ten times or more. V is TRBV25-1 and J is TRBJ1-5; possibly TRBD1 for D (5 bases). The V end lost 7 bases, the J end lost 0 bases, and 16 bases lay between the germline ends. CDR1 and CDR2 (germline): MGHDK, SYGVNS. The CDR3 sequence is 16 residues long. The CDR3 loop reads CASTGTATYSNQPQHF. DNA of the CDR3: TGTGCCAGCACTGGGACGGCGACTTATAGCAATCAGCCCCAGCATTTT.

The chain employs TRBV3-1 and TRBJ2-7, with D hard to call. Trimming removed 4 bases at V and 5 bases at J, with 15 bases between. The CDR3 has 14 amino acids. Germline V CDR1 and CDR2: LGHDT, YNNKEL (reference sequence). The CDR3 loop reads CASSRLGLLDEQYF. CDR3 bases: TGTGCCAGCAGCCGGCTAGGCCTCTTGGACGAGCAGTACTTC.

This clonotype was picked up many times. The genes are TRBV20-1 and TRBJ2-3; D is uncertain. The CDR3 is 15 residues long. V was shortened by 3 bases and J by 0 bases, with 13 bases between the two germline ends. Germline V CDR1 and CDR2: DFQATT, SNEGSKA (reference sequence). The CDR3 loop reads CSASVPSPSTDTQYF. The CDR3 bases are TGCAGTGCTAGCGTACCCTCCCCTAGCACAGATACGCAGTATTTT.

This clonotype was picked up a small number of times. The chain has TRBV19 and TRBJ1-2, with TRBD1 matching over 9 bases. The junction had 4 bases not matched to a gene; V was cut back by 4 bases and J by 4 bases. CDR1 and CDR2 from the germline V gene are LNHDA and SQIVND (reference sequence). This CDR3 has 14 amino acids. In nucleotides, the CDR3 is TGTGCCAGTAGTAGGGACAGGGTAGCCTATGGCTACACCTTC. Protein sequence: CASSRDRVAYGYTF.

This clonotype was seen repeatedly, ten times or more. For the CDR3, the DNA is TGCGCCAGCAGCCGCACAGGGGCCACGTCCTACGAGCAGTACTTC. Translation gives CASSRTGATSYEQYF. The V and J genes are TRBV5-1 and TRBJ2-7, with 7 bases aligning to TRBD1. Per the germline V gene, CDR1 is SGHRS and CDR2 is YFSETQ. V shed 4 bases and J 1 base; nucleotides not matched to a gene: 8. The CDR3 runs 15 residues.

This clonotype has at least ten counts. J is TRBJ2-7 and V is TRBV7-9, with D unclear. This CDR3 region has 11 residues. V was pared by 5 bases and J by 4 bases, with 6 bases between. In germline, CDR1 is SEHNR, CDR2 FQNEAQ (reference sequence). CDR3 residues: CASSVLYEQYF. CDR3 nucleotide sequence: TGTGCCAGCAGCGTCTTATACGAGCAGTACTTC.

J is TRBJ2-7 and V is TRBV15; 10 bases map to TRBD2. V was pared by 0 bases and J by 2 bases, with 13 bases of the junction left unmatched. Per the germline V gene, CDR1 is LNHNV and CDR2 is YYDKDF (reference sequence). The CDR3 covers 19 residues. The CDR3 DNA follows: TGTGCCACCAGCAGAGATTGGGGGGCGCCGGGACTAGCGACCTACGAGCAGTACTTC. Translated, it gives CATSRDWGAPGLATYEQYF.

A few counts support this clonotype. The CDR3 DNA sequence: TGCAGTGCTAGCTTGGGAGGGACACGATTGAACACCGGGGAGCTGTTTTTT. Encoded protein: CSASLGGTRLNTGELFF. The V call is TRBV20-1, the J call TRBJ2-2, with D perhaps TRBD2 (7 bases). Germline loops: CDR1 DFQATT, CDR2 SNEGSKA (reference sequence). V was clipped by 3 bases and J by 1 base, with 18 bases between them. CDR3 length equals 17 residues.

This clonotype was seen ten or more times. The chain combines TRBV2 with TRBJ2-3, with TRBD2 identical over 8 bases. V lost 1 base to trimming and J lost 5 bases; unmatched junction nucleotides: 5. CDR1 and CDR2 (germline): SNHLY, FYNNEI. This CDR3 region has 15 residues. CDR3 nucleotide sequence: TGTGCCAGCAGTGAAGATGGGACTAGGGGAGATACGCAGTATTTT. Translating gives CASSEDGTRGDTQYF.

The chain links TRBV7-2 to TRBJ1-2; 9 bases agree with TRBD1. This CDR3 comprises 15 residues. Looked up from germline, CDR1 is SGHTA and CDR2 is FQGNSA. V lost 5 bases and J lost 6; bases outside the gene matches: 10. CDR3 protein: CASSVQTGGGNGYTF. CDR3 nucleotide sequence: TGTGCCAGCAGCGTGCAAACAGGGGGCGGCAATGGCTACACCTTC.

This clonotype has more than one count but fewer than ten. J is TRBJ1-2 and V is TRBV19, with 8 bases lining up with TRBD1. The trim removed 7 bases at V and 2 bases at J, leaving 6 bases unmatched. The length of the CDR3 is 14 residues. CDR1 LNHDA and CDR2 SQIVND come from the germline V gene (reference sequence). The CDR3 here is CASTATGANYGYTF. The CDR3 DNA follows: TGTGCCAGTACGGCGACAGGGGCCAACTATGGCTACACCTTC.

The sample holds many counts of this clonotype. In DNA, the CDR3 is TGTGCCAGCAGTATCGGACAGGGCTACAATGAGCAGTTCTTC. This translates into CASSIGQGYNEQFF. This chain connects TRBV9 to TRBJ2-1, with TRBD1 matching 8 bases. V trimming: 5 bases; J trimming: 3 bases; junction bases outside the gene matches: 4. Germline V CDR1 and CDR2: SGDLS, YYNGEE. There are 14 residues in the CDR3.

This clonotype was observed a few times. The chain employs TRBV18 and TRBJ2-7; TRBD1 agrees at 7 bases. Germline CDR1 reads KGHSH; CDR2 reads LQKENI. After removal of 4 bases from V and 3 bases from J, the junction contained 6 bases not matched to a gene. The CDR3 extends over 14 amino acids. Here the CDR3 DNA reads TGTGCCAGCTCACTACCGGGACAGATCTACGAGCAGTACTTC. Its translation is CASSLPGQIYEQYF.

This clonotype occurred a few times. The CDR3 protein is CASSAPGDREFGEQYF. CDR3 in DNA: TGTGCCAGCTCGGCTCCGGGGGACAGGGAGTTTGGAGAGCAGTACTTC. V usage is TRBV5-4 and J usage is TRBJ2-7, with 9 bases that match TRBD1. The CDR3 spans 16 residues. Looked up from germline, CDR1 is SGHNT and CDR2 is YYREEE (reference sequence). After removal of 7 bases from V and 7 bases from J, the junction contained 18 bases not matched to a gene.

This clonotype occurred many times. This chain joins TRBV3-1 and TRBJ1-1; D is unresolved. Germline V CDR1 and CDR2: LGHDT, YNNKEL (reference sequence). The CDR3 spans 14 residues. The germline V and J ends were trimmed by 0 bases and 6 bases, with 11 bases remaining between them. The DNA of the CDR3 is TGTGCCAGCAGCCAAGATTCTAACAATCCTGAAGCTTTCTTT. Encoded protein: CASSQDSNNPEAFF. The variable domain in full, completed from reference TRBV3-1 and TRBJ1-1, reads DTAVSQTPKYLVTQMGNDKSIKCEQNLGHDTMYWYKQDSKKFLKIMFSYNNKELIINETVPNRFSPKSPDKAHLNLHINSLELGDSAVYFCASSQDSNNPEAFFGQGTRLTVV.

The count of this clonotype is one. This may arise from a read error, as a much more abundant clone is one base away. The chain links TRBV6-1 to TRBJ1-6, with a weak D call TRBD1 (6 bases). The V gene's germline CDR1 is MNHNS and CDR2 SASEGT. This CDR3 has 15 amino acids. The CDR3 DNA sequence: TGTGCCAGCAGAGTCAAACAGGGAAATAATTCACCCCTCCGCTTT. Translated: CASRVKQGNNSPLRF.